A single sample is the source of the 5 T cell receptor beta chains below, sequenced in a study of cytomegalovirus exposure and HLA in healthy donors. Researchers ran the PCR with 60 Vbeta and 13 Jbeta primers. Method: immunoSEQ multiplex PCR; TCRdb's copy keeps in-frame clones and lacks some. The sample has some 85,000 clones, 60% to 80% seen once. Sample: PBMCs. Receptor source: a man between 25 and 39 years old in good health and CMV-seronegative.

This chain joins TRBV25-1 and TRBJ1-2; a possible D gene is TRBD1 (6 bases). V lost 5 bases, J lost 2 bases, and 18 bases lay in between. Germline V gives CDR1 MGHDK, CDR2 SYGVNS. This CDR3 has 16 amino acids. CDR3 in amino acids: CASSPLPGQPNYGYTF. The CDR3, as DNA: TGTGCCAGCAGTCCTCTTCCAGGACAGCCAAACTATGGCTACACCTTC.

The chain joins TRBV2 to TRBJ1-5; D remains unclear. CDR1 SNHLY and CDR2 FYNNEI come from the germline V gene. Trimming took off 7 bases at V and 6 bases at J, with 13 bases between the two ends. There are 13 residues in the CDR3. The CDR3 DNA sequence: TGTGCCAGCAATTGGGAGGTGGGTCAGCCCCAGCATTTT. As protein: CASNWEVGQPQHF.

The V and J genes are TRBV6-6 and TRBJ1-1; D is possibly TRBD1 (6 bases). Germline values: CDR1 MNHNY, CDR2 SVGAGI (reference sequence). V was trimmed by 2 bases and J by 0 bases, leaving 10 bases between them. This CDR3 is built from 15 residues. CDR3 bases: TGTGCCAGCAGTTACAGGGGGGGTATGAACACTGAAGCTTTCTTT. Translating it yields CASSYRGGMNTEAFF.

A remark on this clone: Its ends do not fully match the called genes, so a read error is possible. The V and J genes are TRBV28 and TRBJ1-4, with a tentative D call TRBD1 (5 bases). Germline V gene lookup returns CDR1 MDHEN and CDR2 SYDVKM. The CDR3 is 15 amino acids. CDR3 protein: CANSLKGLILKKLFF. DNA for the CDR3: TGTGCCAACAGTTTAAAGGGACTGATATTGAAAAAGCTGTTTTTT.

The DNA of the CDR3 is TGTGCCAGCAGATATTCAGGGGGCATGAATCAGCCCCAGCATTTT. Translating gives CASRYSGGMNQPQHF. The gene calls are TRBV28 and TRBJ1-5, with TRBD1 identical over 8 bases. Trimming took 6 bases from V and 4 from J; bases not matched to a gene: 8. Germline CDR1 MDHEN, CDR2 SYDVKM. CDR3 length equals 15 residues.